Sequencing of this T cell receptor (beta chain) was carried out in a study of cytomegalovirus exposure and HLA in healthy donors. Looking at the study overall: Prior work identified 95 million to 120 million unique TCR beta sequences in about 179 million T cells.

The PCR used 60 Vbeta and 13 Jbeta primers. Data came from immunoSEQ multiplex PCR; TCRdb stores just in-frame clones and leaves some out. The sample shows about 180,000 clones, about 80% of them seen only once. Study outcomes and limitations: Earlier analysis looked at TCR beta V segments, and most were productive about 90% or about 30% of the time. Cytomegalovirus-associated TCR beta chains were listed, numbering under 200.

In germline, CDR1 is SGHVS, CDR2 FQNEAQ. The ends were cut back, 6 bases at V and 4 bases at J, with 16 bases in the middle. The CDR3 consists of 15 residues. About this clone itself: The antigen remains unidentified.

The TCR originated in a man aged 35-49 years in good health and CMV-seronegative. Input material: PBMCs. V is TRBV7-8 and J is TRBJ1-5; no reliable D call. The CDR3, as DNA: TGTGCCAGCAGATTCGGGCCGAGAGGGAATCAGCCCCAGCATTTT. This sequence encodes CASRFGPRGNQPQHF.